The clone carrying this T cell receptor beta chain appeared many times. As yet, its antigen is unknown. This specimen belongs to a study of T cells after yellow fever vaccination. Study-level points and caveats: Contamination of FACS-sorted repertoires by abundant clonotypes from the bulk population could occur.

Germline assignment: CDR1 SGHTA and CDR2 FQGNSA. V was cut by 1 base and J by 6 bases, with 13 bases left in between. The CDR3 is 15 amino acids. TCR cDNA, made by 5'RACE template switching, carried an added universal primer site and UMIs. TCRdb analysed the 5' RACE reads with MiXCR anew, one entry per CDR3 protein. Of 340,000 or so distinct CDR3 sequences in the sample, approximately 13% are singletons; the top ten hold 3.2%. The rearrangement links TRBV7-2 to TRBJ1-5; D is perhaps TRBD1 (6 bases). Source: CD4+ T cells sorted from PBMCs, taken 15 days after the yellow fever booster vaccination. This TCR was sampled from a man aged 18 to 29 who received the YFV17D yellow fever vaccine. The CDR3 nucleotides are TGTGCCAGCAGCTTAGGGTACAGGGAAAGTCAGCCCCAGCATTTT. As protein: CASSLGYRESQPQHF.